Listed below are T cell receptor beta chains from one sample, sequenced in a study of shared T cell receptors in the human thymus. The repertoire was sequenced with immunoSEQ multiplex PCR; TCRdb's copy has only in-frame clones and lacks some. The sample holds about 660,000 clones, around 87% seen once. The sample was also linked to a second study, of human thymus T cells.

The sequenced sample consisted of thymocytes. These receptors came from a boy less than two years old with a congenital heart defect. Both conserved end residues are part of each CDR3. The D gene is left open where the match is weak. Clone size, where shown, is once, few, many, or a class for clones that have expanded.

>.|TRBV19|TRBJ2-5|.
TGTGCCAGTAGGGGGGCACAGAAACAAGAGACCCAGTACTTC
CASRGAQKQETQYF
>.|TRBV6-6|TRBJ1-6|few
TGTGCCAGCAGTTCCGGGGAATCACCCCTCCACTTT
CASSSGESPLHF
>.|TRBV7-6|TRBJ1-2|.
TGTGCCAGCAGCTTAGCGGAAAGGGGCGTTGGCTACACCTTC
CASSLAERGVGYTF
>.|TRBV28|TRBJ1-4|few
TGTGCCAGCAGTCCACGGGTGGGGGGGAAGGAAAAACTGTTTTTT
CASSPRVGGKEKLFF
>.|TRBV28|TRBJ2-6|few
TGTGCCAGCAGTAACAGGAACTCTGGGGCCAACGTCCTGACTTTC
CASSNRNSGANVLTF
>.|TRBV4-2|TRBJ2-1|.
TGTGCCAGCAGCCAAGGTGCCGGGACTGGCTACAATGAGCAGTTCTTC
CASSQGAGTGYNEQFF
>.|TRBV19|TRBJ1-1|.
TGTGCCAGTAGTATGGGTGGGGGCCCTGAAGCTTTCTTT
CASSMGGGPEAFF
>TRBD1|TRBV9|TRBJ2-7|.
TGTGCCAGCAGCGTAGGGGACAGATACGAGCAGTACTTC
CASSVGDRYEQYF
>.|TRBV28|TRBJ2-3|.
TGTGCCAGCAGTACATACAGGATTCCAGGCACAGATACGCAGTATTTT
CASSTYRIPGTDTQYF
>TRBD1|TRBV27|TRBJ2-5|.
TGTGCCAGCAGAGACAGGGAAGAGACCCAGTACTTC
CASRDREETQYF
>TRBD1|TRBV2|TRBJ1-5|once
TGTGCCAGCACCGGGACAGTCAATCAGCCCCAGCATTTT
CASTGTVNQPQHF
>TRBD1|TRBV15|TRBJ1-2|.
TGTGCCACCAGCAGAGTGCAAGGGGGCGCAGACGGCTACACCTTC
CATSRVQGGADGYTF
>TRBD1|TRBV4-1|TRBJ2-4|.
TGCGCCAGCAGCCAAGACCCGACAGGGGATAAAAAACTAGCCAAAAACATTCAGTACTTC
CASSQDPTGDKKLAKNIQYF
>TRBD1|TRBV28|TRBJ1-3|once
TGTGCCAGCAGTTTAAAGGGGACAGGCACCTTACGCGTCTCTGGAAACACCATATATTTT
CASSLKGTGTLRVSGNTIYF
>.|TRBV28|TRBJ1-3|few
TGTGCCAGCAGTTCTCCAAACACCATATATTTT
CASSSPNTIYF
>.|TRBV7-2|TRBJ2-2|.
TGTGCCAGCAGCCAACCAGTACCGGGCGGGGAGCTGTTTTTT
CASSQPVPGGELFF
>TRBD1|TRBV18|TRBJ2-1|.
TGTGCCAGCTCTCGTGCAGGGGGCCTAAACTACAATGAGCAGTTCTTC
CASSRAGGLNYNEQFF
>.|TRBV2|TRBJ2-5|.
TGTGCCAGCAACGGGGTGGCAGGTGGAGAGACCCAGTACTTC
CASNGVAGGETQYF
>.|TRBV6-5|TRBJ2-5|.
TGTGCCAGCAGTCCCACAGGGATCCAAGAGACCCAGTACTTC
CASSPTGIQETQYF
>TRBD1|TRBV6-1|TRBJ2-7|once
TGTGCCAGCAGTGCAACAGGGGCCGCTACCTACGAGCAGTACTTC
CASSATGAATYEQYF
>.|TRBV27|TRBJ2-4|.
TGTGCCAGCAGTTTATCACCCGGGACACTAGCCAAAAACATTCAGTACTTC
CASSLSPGTLAKNIQYF
>.|TRBV15|TRBJ2-7|.
TGTGCCACCAGCAGAGAGACAACAGCGGTCTCCTACGAGCAGTACTTC
CATSRETTAVSYEQYF
>TRBD1|TRBV7-2|TRBJ2-4|.
TGTGCCAGCAGCGCCATCGACAGGGACAAAAACATTCAGTACTTC
CASSAIDRDKNIQYF
>TRBD2|TRBV4-3|TRBJ2-7|once
TGCGCCAGCAGCCAAGGGACTAGCGGGCCCGGCGAGCAGTACTTC
CASSQGTSGPGEQYF
>TRBD2|TRBV12-5|TRBJ2-7|.
TGTGCTAGTGGTTCCTTTGTCCTAGCGGGAGGTAACAACGAGCAGTACTTC
CASGSFVLAGGNNEQYF
>.|TRBV28|TRBJ1-4|few
TGTGCCAGCAGTTTATCTCATCCAGGGGTCCCTAATGAAAAACTGTTTTTT
CASSLSHPGVPNEKLFF
>.|TRBV5-5|TRBJ1-6|.
TGTGCCAGCAGCTTCTGGGACCGGGAGGAGACCTATAATTCACCCCTCCACTTT
CASSFWDREETYNSPLHF
>TRBD1|TRBV28|TRBJ2-2|.
TGTGCCAGCAGTCTACGGGACAGGAAAAACACCGGGGAGCTGTTTTTT
CASSLRDRKNTGELFF
>TRBD1|TRBV18|TRBJ2-3|.
TGTGCCAGCTCACCTATCGGACAGGGGGCCACAGATACGCAGTATTTT
CASSPIGQGATDTQYF
>TRBD2|TRBV28|TRBJ2-1|.
TGTGCCAGCAGTTCGTGGACTAGCGGGAGAAGGTACAATGAGCAGTTCTTC
CASSSWTSGRRYNEQFF
>TRBD1|TRBV19|TRBJ2-7|few
TGTGCCAGTGGCAGGGGGAACGAGCAGTACTTC
CASGRGNEQYF
>.|TRBV2|TRBJ1-3|.
TGTGCCAGCCAGGAGGGGGGGTTCTCTGGAAACACCATATATTTT
CASQEGGFSGNTIYF
>TRBD1|TRBV28|TRBJ2-7|.
TGTGCCAGCAGCCACAGGGGGCCCCGCTACGAGCAGTACTTC
CASSHRGPRYEQYF
>.|TRBV20-1|TRBJ2-2|.
TGCAGTGCAGCGTCCTTTAGGGAGCTGTTTTTT
CSAASFRELFF
>TRBD1|TRBV14|TRBJ2-2|.
TGTGCCAGCAGCCAAACTTCTTCCTCGGACAGGGTGAACACCGGGGAGCTGTTTTTT
CASSQTSSSDRVNTGELFF
>.|TRBV13|TRBJ1-1|.
TGTGCCAGCAGCTTCGTACACGAGACTAACACTGAAGCTTTCTTT
CASSFVHETNTEAFF
>.|TRBV4-1|TRBJ1-5|.
TGCGCCAGCAGCCAAGTGGGCCAGACCAATCAGCCCCAGCATTTT
CASSQVGQTNQPQHF
>TRBD1|TRBV10-3|TRBJ1-1|.
TGTGCCACCGGACAGGGGGAGAACACTGAAGCTTTCTTT
CATGQGENTEAFF
>.|TRBV5-6|TRBJ2-1|.
TGTGCCAGCAGCATTAGCGCCAATGAGCAGTTCTTC
CASSISANEQFF
>TRBD1|TRBV9|TRBJ1-4|once
TGTGCCAGCAGCGTAGGAGACAGGGTGGGTGAAAAACTGTTTTTT
CASSVGDRVGEKLFF
>TRBD1|TRBV28|TRBJ1-4|.
TGTGCCAGCAGTTTATATTGGGGGGACAGGGACGCAACTAATGAAAAACTGTTTTTT
CASSLYWGDRDATNEKLFF
>.|TRBV6-5|TRBJ2-3|.
TGTGCCAGCAGTTACTCTAGCGGCCTCACAGATACGCAGTATTTT
CASSYSSGLTDTQYF
>.|TRBV6-5|TRBJ2-7|.
TGTGCCAGCAGTTACCCCGTGGGTTCGGGCGAGCAGTACTTC
CASSYPVGSGEQYF
>.|TRBV5-1|TRBJ1-2|.
TGCGCCAGCAGCCCCGGGACAAAACATTTCTATGGCTACACCTTC
CASSPGTKHFYGYTF